What follows describes a single T cell receptor (beta chain). CDR1 is LGHNA and CDR2 is YNFKEQ in the germline V gene. The V and J ends lost 4 bases and 0 bases, in that order; junction bases with no gene match: 9. The CDR3 is made up of 17 amino acids. The data are from a study of glioma-infiltrating T cells. Amplification of TCR alpha and beta CDR3 regions from RNA used iRepertoire nested multiplex PCR. TCRdb re-analysed the multiplex PCR reads in MiXCR, keeping a single row per CDR3 protein. Of about 140,000 distinct CDR3 sequences listed, 39% are singletons. The chain couples TRBV4-2 to TRBJ2-1; 7 nucleotides line up with TRBD2. This clonotype was obtained from a human donor with low-grade glioma or glioblastoma, undergoing nonglioma brain surgery, or in good health (not recorded which). The specimen sequenced was glioma tissue, nonneoplastic brain tissue, or PBMCs (not recorded which). CDR3 nucleotide sequence: TGTGCCAGCAGCCCTCAGAAGGGACTAAGCTCCTACAATGAGCAGTTCTTC. This encodes CASSPQKGLSSYNEQFF.